This T cell receptor beta chain is from a study of Ad26.COV2.S vaccination and SARS-CoV-2 variants. Study details: Once, or twice with 56 days between doses, Ad26.COV2.S was given intramuscularly.

This CDR3 contains 15 residues. In germline, CDR1 is SGHAT, CDR2 FQDESV (reference sequence). V was pared by 4 bases and J by 7 bases, with 7 bases of the junction left unmatched. General observations from the study: While placebo recipients had lower spike-specific TCR breadth, vaccine recipients had more. Similar non-spike TCR breadth was observed in recipients of vaccine and of placebo.

Treatment meaning: 15 to 20 received Ad26.COV2.S at low or high dose, single or two shots; about 5 received placebo; per-sample allocation not given. Collection of samples fell on day 63 after the first vaccine or placebo injection. Donation was by an adult aged 18-55 years who was in Boston. Clones were sequenced by immunoSEQ multiplex PCR, and TCRdb holds only the in-frame ones, with some missing. This table holds approximately 460,000 clones, 89% found once. With respect to this clone: As yet, its antigen is unknown.

V and J are TRBV11-1 and TRBJ1-1, with 12 bases identical to TRBD1. The sample was peripheral blood, taken in a trial of Ad26.COV2.S vaccine versus placebo. The TCR originated in a person aged 18 to 65 who received the Ad26.COV2.S COVID-19 vaccine or a placebo. The chain's CDR3 is CASSSQGQGAIEAFF. The CDR3 nucleotides read TGTGCCAGCAGCTCTCAGGGACAGGGGGCAATTGAAGCTTTCTTT.